A selection of T cell receptor beta chains follows, all from one sample in a study of shared clonotypes between healthy human individuals. Libraries were prepared by immunoSEQ multiplex PCR; TCRdb keeps only in-frame clonotypes and omits some of them. The sample contains around 2.5 million clones, 93% of which appear only once. The source material was naive CD4+ T cells from PBMCs. Receptors were obtained from a man in his late teens or twenties in good health. Some clones in this sample may be carry-over from other donors' samples. CDR3s include the opening cysteine and the closing phenylalanine or tryptophan. Fields, in order: CDR3 protein, CDR3 DNA, J gene, clone size, CDR3 length, D gene, V gene. A D gene is named only where the DNA matches it firmly. Some rows have no size entry. The others give once, few or many, or a class for an expanded clone.

cdr3_aa: CASGLVGGSIEQFF
cdr3_nt: TGTGCTAGTGGTTTGGTAGGCGGGAGCATTGAGCAGTTCTTC
j_call: TRBJ2-1
clone_size: .
cdr3_length: 14
d_call: TRBD2
v_call: TRBV12-5

cdr3_aa: CASSLGGQGVGANEKLFF
cdr3_nt: TGTGCCAGCAGTTTGGGGGGACAGGGGGTAGGTGCTAATGAAAAACTGTTTTTT
j_call: TRBJ1-4
clone_size: .
cdr3_length: 18
d_call: TRBD1
v_call: TRBV28

cdr3_aa: CASSRLSGRGNEQYF
cdr3_nt: TGTGCCAGCAGCCGATTGAGCGGGAGAGGTAACGAGCAGTACTTC
j_call: TRBJ2-7
clone_size: .
cdr3_length: 15
d_call: TRBD2
v_call: TRBV6-5

cdr3_aa: CASSQGDRDAQPQHF
cdr3_nt: TGCGCCAGCAGCCAAGGGGACAGGGACGCTCAGCCCCAGCATTTT
j_call: TRBJ1-5
clone_size: .
cdr3_length: 15
d_call: TRBD1
v_call: TRBV4-1

cdr3_aa: CASSGAYTQQSRANVLTF
cdr3_nt: TGCGCCAGCAGTGGTGCGTATACGCAACAAAGTCGGGCCAACGTCCTGACTTTC
j_call: TRBJ2-6
clone_size: .
cdr3_length: 18
d_call: .
v_call: TRBV23-1

cdr3_aa: CASSSTTRGNTEAFF
cdr3_nt: TGTGCCAGCAGCTCGACAACCAGGGGTAACACTGAAGCTTTCTTT
j_call: TRBJ1-1
clone_size: .
cdr3_length: 15
d_call: .
v_call: TRBV7-2

cdr3_aa: CASSHQLAGGPYEQYF
cdr3_nt: TGTGCCAGCAGCCACCAGTTAGCGGGAGGACCCTACGAGCAGTACTTC
j_call: TRBJ2-7
clone_size: once
cdr3_length: 16
d_call: TRBD2
v_call: TRBV4-2

cdr3_aa: CASSSTSGSSEQYF
cdr3_nt: TGCGCCAGCAGCTCGACTAGCGGGAGCTCAGAGCAGTACTTC
j_call: TRBJ2-7
clone_size: .
cdr3_length: 14
d_call: TRBD2
v_call: TRBV5-1

cdr3_aa: CASSAQDLGEQYF
cdr3_nt: TGTGCCAGCAGCGCCCAAGACTTGGGCGAGCAGTACTTC
j_call: TRBJ2-7
clone_size: .
cdr3_length: 13
d_call: .
v_call: TRBV9

cdr3_aa: CASSPFPRTGSKNIQYF
cdr3_nt: TGCGCCAGCAGCCCATTTCCTAGGACAGGGTCCAAAAACATTCAGTACTTC
j_call: TRBJ2-4
clone_size: .
cdr3_length: 17
d_call: TRBD1
v_call: TRBV4-1

cdr3_aa: CASSLGRQGLTEAFF
cdr3_nt: TGTGCCAGCAGCTTAGGGAGACAGGGGCTGACTGAAGCTTTCTTT
j_call: TRBJ1-1
clone_size: .
cdr3_length: 15
d_call: TRBD1
v_call: TRBV7-2

cdr3_aa: CASSSNRNTGELFF
cdr3_nt: TGCGCCAGCAGCTCAAACCGAAACACCGGGGAGCTGTTTTTT
j_call: TRBJ2-2
clone_size: .
cdr3_length: 14
d_call: .
v_call: TRBV5-1

cdr3_aa: CASSLSHRVAGTDTQYF
cdr3_nt: TGTGCCAGCAGTTTATCGCACAGGGTCGCAGGCACAGATACGCAGTATTTT
j_call: TRBJ2-3
clone_size: .
cdr3_length: 17
d_call: .
v_call: TRBV27

cdr3_aa: CASSYSGQAQEKLFF
cdr3_nt: TGTGCCAGCAGTTACTCGGGACAGGCTCAAGAAAAACTGTTTTTT
j_call: TRBJ1-4
clone_size: .
cdr3_length: 15
d_call: TRBD1
v_call: TRBV6-6

cdr3_aa: CASSSRGTEAFF
cdr3_nt: TGTGCCAGCAGCTCCAGGGGAACTGAAGCTTTCTTT
j_call: TRBJ1-1
clone_size: .
cdr3_length: 12
d_call: .
v_call: TRBV5-4

cdr3_aa: CASSRGGSGSYNEQFF
cdr3_nt: TGTGCCAGCAGCCGCGGAGGAAGCGGCTCCTACAATGAGCAGTTCTTC
j_call: TRBJ2-1
clone_size: .
cdr3_length: 16
d_call: .
v_call: TRBV28

cdr3_aa: CASVQGARNQPQHF
cdr3_nt: TGTGCCAGCGTACAGGGGGCGCGGAATCAGCCCCAGCATTTT
j_call: TRBJ1-5
clone_size: once
cdr3_length: 14
d_call: TRBD1
v_call: TRBV6-1

cdr3_aa: CASSRRMDSSYEQYF
cdr3_nt: TGTGCCAGCAGCCGGCGAATGGACAGCTCCTACGAGCAGTACTTC
j_call: TRBJ2-7
clone_size: once
cdr3_length: 15
d_call: .
v_call: TRBV5-8

cdr3_aa: CASSSRTGNTEAFF
cdr3_nt: TGTGCCAGCAGTTCCCGGACAGGGAACACTGAAGCTTTCTTT
j_call: TRBJ1-1
clone_size: few
cdr3_length: 14
d_call: TRBD1
v_call: TRBV9

cdr3_aa: CASSPMVGTANTGELFF
cdr3_nt: TGTGCCAGCAGCCCCATGGTGGGCACCGCCAACACCGGGGAGCTGTTTTTT
j_call: TRBJ2-2
clone_size: .
cdr3_length: 17
d_call: .
v_call: TRBV9

cdr3_aa: CASSQIAGGGYEQYF
cdr3_nt: TGTGCCAGCAGCCAAATAGCGGGAGGGGGTTACGAGCAGTACTTC
j_call: TRBJ2-7
clone_size: .
cdr3_length: 15
d_call: TRBD2
v_call: TRBV7-2

cdr3_aa: CASNTGTGFYEQYF
cdr3_nt: TGTGCCAGCAATACCGGGACAGGGTTTTACGAGCAGTACTTC
j_call: TRBJ2-7
clone_size: .
cdr3_length: 14
d_call: TRBD1
v_call: TRBV28

cdr3_aa: CASSHRGGEETQYF
cdr3_nt: TGTGCCAGTTCTCACCGCGGGGGAGAAGAGACCCAGTACTTC
j_call: TRBJ2-5
clone_size: .
cdr3_length: 14
d_call: TRBD2
v_call: TRBV19

cdr3_aa: CASTLGGTITREQYF
cdr3_nt: TGTGCCAGCACCCTAGGAGGGACTATTACACGAGAGCAGTACTTC
j_call: TRBJ2-7
clone_size: .
cdr3_length: 15
d_call: TRBD2
v_call: TRBV7-8

cdr3_aa: CSVKRQIQETQYF
cdr3_nt: TGCAGCGTTAAGAGGCAAATCCAAGAGACCCAGTACTTC
j_call: TRBJ2-5
clone_size: .
cdr3_length: 13
d_call: .
v_call: TRBV29-1

cdr3_aa: CASSHPSNTEAFF
cdr3_nt: TGTGCCAGCAGTCACCCGTCGAACACTGAAGCTTTCTTT
j_call: TRBJ1-1
clone_size: .
cdr3_length: 13
d_call: .
v_call: TRBV6-5

cdr3_aa: CASSLASGTPYEQYF
cdr3_nt: TGCGCCAGCAGCTTGGCTAGCGGGACTCCCTACGAGCAGTACTTC
j_call: TRBJ2-7
clone_size: .
cdr3_length: 15
d_call: TRBD2
v_call: TRBV5-1

cdr3_aa: CASSQDPLADNEQFF
cdr3_nt: TGTGCCAGCAGCCAAGATCCACTAGCGGACAATGAGCAGTTCTTC
j_call: TRBJ2-1
clone_size: .
cdr3_length: 15
d_call: TRBD2
v_call: TRBV4-2

cdr3_aa: CAISEFGSSTDTQYF
cdr3_nt: TGTGCCATCAGTGAGTTTGGCAGCAGCACAGATACGCAGTATTTT
j_call: TRBJ2-3
clone_size: .
cdr3_length: 15
d_call: .
v_call: TRBV10-3

cdr3_aa: CASRRARDRNYEQYF
cdr3_nt: TGTGCCAGCCGTAGGGCCAGGGACAGAAACTACGAGCAGTACTTC
j_call: TRBJ2-7
clone_size: .
cdr3_length: 15
d_call: TRBD1
v_call: TRBV6-6

cdr3_aa: CASSSSQGVYEQYF
cdr3_nt: TGTGCCAGCAGTTCCTCGCAGGGGGTATACGAGCAGTACTTC
j_call: TRBJ2-7
clone_size: .
cdr3_length: 14
d_call: TRBD1
v_call: TRBV28

cdr3_aa: CASSYLRGQEETQYF
cdr3_nt: TGTGCCAGCAGTTACCTGAGGGGACAAGAAGAGACCCAGTACTTC
j_call: TRBJ2-5
clone_size: .
cdr3_length: 15
d_call: .
v_call: TRBV6-5

cdr3_aa: CASSVDSTPGDTQYF
cdr3_nt: TGTGCCAGCAGCGTAGATAGCACTCCGGGAGATACGCAGTATTTT
j_call: TRBJ2-3
clone_size: .
cdr3_length: 15
d_call: .
v_call: TRBV9

cdr3_aa: CASSLRMTSGHTSTDTQYF
cdr3_nt: TGCGCCAGCAGCTTACGGATGACTAGCGGCCACACTAGCACAGATACGCAGTATTTT
j_call: TRBJ2-3
clone_size: .
cdr3_length: 19
d_call: TRBD2
v_call: TRBV5-1

cdr3_aa: CASSLRPTGSWGYTF
cdr3_nt: TGCGCCAGCAGCCTACGACCGACCGGTTCTTGGGGCTACACCTTC
j_call: TRBJ1-2
clone_size: .
cdr3_length: 15
d_call: .
v_call: TRBV5-1

cdr3_aa: CASETGTSGLEQFF
cdr3_nt: TGTGCCAGCGAGACCGGGACTAGTGGTTTAGAGCAGTTCTTC
j_call: TRBJ2-1
clone_size: once
cdr3_length: 14
d_call: TRBD2
v_call: TRBV25-1

cdr3_aa: CSAARLADSYNEQFF
cdr3_nt: TGCAGCGCCGCACGCCTAGCGGATTCCTACAATGAGCAGTTCTTC
j_call: TRBJ2-1
clone_size: .
cdr3_length: 15
d_call: TRBD2
v_call: TRBV29-1

cdr3_aa: CASSPRIGTGVNEQYF
cdr3_nt: TGTGCCAGCAGCCCACGGATCGGGACAGGGGTCAACGAGCAGTACTTC
j_call: TRBJ2-7
clone_size: .
cdr3_length: 16
d_call: TRBD1
v_call: TRBV7-8

cdr3_aa: CAWSGSGNTIYF
cdr3_nt: TGTGCCTGGAGTGGATCTGGAAACACCATATATTTT
j_call: TRBJ1-3
clone_size: .
cdr3_length: 12
d_call: .
v_call: TRBV30

cdr3_aa: CASSQVVAGVLHEQFF
cdr3_nt: TGTGCCAGCAGCCAAGTCGTAGCGGGAGTGTTACATGAGCAGTTCTTC
j_call: TRBJ2-1
clone_size: .
cdr3_length: 16
d_call: TRBD2
v_call: TRBV4-2

cdr3_aa: CATSRAVGGTDTQYF
cdr3_nt: TGTGCCACCAGCAGAGCGGTCGGAGGCACAGATACGCAGTATTTT
j_call: TRBJ2-3
clone_size: once
cdr3_length: 15
d_call: .
v_call: TRBV15

cdr3_aa: CASSLGSGQGNTIYF
cdr3_nt: TGTGCCAGCAGCTTGGGGTCAGGGCAAGGAAACACCATATATTTT
j_call: TRBJ1-3
clone_size: .
cdr3_length: 15
d_call: .
v_call: TRBV5-4

cdr3_aa: CASLPGGGRMNTEAFF
cdr3_nt: TGTGCCAGTCTCCCGGGCGGAGGAAGGATGAACACTGAAGCTTTCTTT
j_call: TRBJ1-1
clone_size: .
cdr3_length: 16
d_call: .
v_call: TRBV28